This TCR beta chain was retrieved from a study of blood T cell repertoires in COVID-19. Overall study: The United States, Italy and Spain provided the acute and convalescent COVID-19 samples. PBMCs, B-cell-depleted T cells, or T cells were the source of the cDNA or gDNA that made up the material.

Authors' processing steps: It was from reference gene primer amplification that nucleated cell counts were estimated. The repertoire was sequenced with immunoSEQ multiplex PCR; TCRdb's copy has only in-frame clones and lacks some. V and J calls and clone size are as listed in that table; D and trimming were resolved from the DNA. This sample has about 480,000 clones, with approximately 87% found just once. In germline, CDR1 is LGHDT, CDR2 YNNKEL (reference sequence). The CDR3 length is 16 residues. V lost 4 bases and J lost 2, with 15 bases in between. Sequencing input: PBMCs or T cells enriched from blood (not recorded which). The clonotype comes from a woman aged 40-49 years who had recovered from COVID-19. This chain connects TRBV3-1 (or the pseudogene TRBV3-2) to TRBJ2-1; a possible D gene is TRBD2 (5 bases). CDR3 in amino acids: CASSPPGSGTYNEQFF. DNA of the CDR3: TGTGCCAGCAGCCCCCCGGGTTCGGGGACCTACAATGAGCAGTTCTTC.